This T cell receptor beta chain was found in a study of T cell repertoires in cytomegalovirus infection. There are many counts of this clonotype. One entry per CDR3 protein, called by TCRdb with MiXCR from the reads. The sample comprises 130,000 or so distinct CDR3 sequences, about 6.5% of which are singletons, and about a sixth rests with the top ten. Trimming removed 4 bases at V and 6 bases at J, with 10 bases between. This CDR3 has 14 residues. Germline V lookup: CDR1 MNHNS, CDR2 SASEGT. The TCR was taken from a human donor in good health (CMV status not recorded). Some clones in this sample may be carry-over from other donors' samples. The sequencing input was PBMCs. V and J are TRBV6-1 and TRBJ1-6; D perhaps matches TRBD1 (6 bases). The CDR3 loop is CASSGRGPNSPLHF. The CDR3 DNA follows: TGTGCCAGCAGTGGCAGGGGTCCTAATTCACCCCTCCACTTT.